The 17 T cell receptor beta chains reported below all come from one sample, sequenced in a study of control samples from healthy donors and cancer patients. The table came from immunoSEQ multiplex PCR; TCRdb's copy has only in-frame clones and leaves some out. The table lists 98,000 or so clones, approximately 81% of them singletons. The sample taken for sequencing was blood. These TCRs come from a woman aged 30 to 39 in good health.

The CDR3 spells CATSEQGVYEQFF. The CDR3 coding sequence is TGTGCCACCAGTGAGCAGGGAGTCTATGAGCAGTTCTTC. The J gene is TRBJ2-1, the V gene TRBV24-1; D tentatively fits TRBD1 or TRBD2 (5 bases each). The germline V gene encodes CDR1 KGHDR and CDR2 SFDVKD. The CDR3 is 13 amino acids. V was shortened by 4 bases and J by 8 bases, with 11 bases between the two germline ends.

The chain joins TRBV5-1 to TRBJ2-3; 11 bases are a match to TRBD2. CDR3 length equals 18 residues. V lost 2 bases to trimming and J lost 0 bases; unmatched junction nucleotides: 8. CDR1 and CDR2 (germline): SGHRS, YFSETQ. This CDR3 reads CASSFRTSGGGSTDTQYF. The CDR3 DNA sequence: TGCGCCAGCAGCTTTAGAACTAGCGGGGGTGGGAGCACAGATACGCAGTATTTT.

The CDR3 region is CAWDRSWDSKGEQYF. CDR3 nucleotides: TGTGCCTGGGACCGATCTTGGGACAGTAAGGGCGAGCAGTACTTC. This chain links TRBV30 with TRBJ2-7; 7 bases are a match to TRBD1. CDR3 length: 15 residues. Trimming took 5 bases from V and 6 from J; bases not matched to a gene: 16. Germline loops: CDR1 GTSNPN, CDR2 SVGIG (reference sequence).

The chain links TRBV6-5 to TRBJ1-6; TRBD1 matches 9 bases. The CDR3 extends over 15 amino acids. Trimming at V came to 5 bases and at J to 7 bases, leaving 6 bases not matched to a gene. Germline lookup yields CDR1 MNHEY and CDR2 SVGAGI. The CDR3 spells CASSQSGTGNSPLHF. CDR3 DNA sequence: TGTGCCAGCAGTCAGTCCGGGACAGGGAATTCACCCCTCCACTTT.

The rearrangement uses TRBV11-2 and TRBJ2-6; the match to TRBD2 covers 7 bases. Germline V gives CDR1 SGHAT, CDR2 FQNNGV. V lost 5 bases, J lost 2 bases, and 6 bases stayed unmatched. This CDR3 region has 16 residues. This CDR3 reads CASSPTGGTGANVLTF. The CDR3 DNA reads as TGTGCCAGCAGCCCGACCGGGGGGACTGGGGCCAACGTCCTGACTTTC.

The gene calls are TRBV28 and TRBJ1-5; 10 nucleotides agree with TRBD1. From germline, CDR1 is MDHEN and CDR2 SYDVKM. With 4 bases clipped from V and 4 bases from J, the junction kept 4 bases outside the gene matches. CDR3 length: 15 amino acids. CDR3 loop: CASSSGTGANQPQHF. CDR3 coding DNA: TGTGCCAGCAGTTCCGGGACAGGGGCAAATCAGCCCCAGCATTTT.

The chain uses TRBV7-4 and TRBJ2-1; D gene unclear. Trimming shortened V by 10 bases and J by 12 bases, and 19 bases separated the two germline ends. The germline V gene has CDR1 SGHVT and CDR2 SQSDAQ. CDR3 length: 12 residues. The CDR3 loop is CANLTGPFRQFF. The CDR3 coding sequence is TGTGCCAACCTCACTGGGCCTTTTCGGCAGTTCTTC.

This clone has only a few counts. This chain links TRBV9 with TRBJ1-2; TRBD1 matches at 8 bases. This CDR3 comprises 14 residues. V gave up 2 bases and J gave up 7 bases; unmatched junction bases: 7. Germline CDR1 is SGDLS and CDR2 is YYNGEE. Written as DNA, the CDR3 is TGTGCCAGCAGCGTGATGGACAGGGTTCCTGGCTACACCTTC. Residues: CASSVMDRVPGYTF.

The chain uses TRBV6-1 and TRBJ1-2, with 7 nucleotides matching TRBD1. The CDR3 spans 13 residues. V shed 2 bases, J shed 4 bases, and the junction held 1 base outside the gene matches. Germline CDR1 MNHNS, CDR2 SASEGT. This CDR3 is CASSERQGYGYTF. The CDR3 DNA reads as TGTGCCAGCAGTGAACGACAGGGCTATGGCTACACCTTC.

The genes are TRBV12-5 and TRBJ1-1; TRBD1 aligns across 8 bases. The V gene end was trimmed by 1 base and the J gene end by 3 bases; junction bases not matched to a gene: 1. The CDR3 runs to 14 residues. Germline V gene sequence: CDR1 LGHNT, CDR2 FRNRAP. The CDR3 region is CASGLGTGYTEAFF. CDR3 nucleotide sequence: TGTGCTAGTGGTTTGGGGACAGGGTACACTGAAGCTTTCTTT.

This chain uses TRBV12-5 with TRBJ1-4; D not resolved. The V and J ends lost 2 bases and 0 bases respectively, with 1 base between them. Per germline, CDR1 LGHNT and CDR2 FRNRAP. The CDR3 totals 13 residues. CDR3 sequence: CASGLTTNEKLFF. As DNA, the CDR3 is TGTGCTAGTGGTTTGACAACTAATGAAAAACTGTTTTTT.

To note about this clone: Germline is not matched at one junction end, which may reflect a read error. The chain is built from TRBV7-7 and TRBJ2-3; either TRBD1 or TRBD2 may fit D (7 bases each). CDR3 length: 15 residues. CDR1 SSHAT and CDR2 FNYEAQ come from the germline V gene (reference sequence). CDR3 sequence reads: CASSLRQGGTDTQYF. CDR3 in DNA: TGTGCTAGCAGCTTAAGGCAGGGGGGGACAGATACGCAGTATTTT.

This clone showed up just a few times. At the DNA level, this CDR3 is encoded by other sequences in the same sample as well. The chain recombines TRBV6-4 with TRBJ1-6, with a possible D match to TRBD1 (5 bases). The CDR3 has 13 amino acids. Germline CDR1 and CDR2: MRHNA and SNTAGT. The germline V and J ends were trimmed by 2 bases and 6 bases, with 5 bases remaining between them. The CDR3 sequence is CASSDRGNSPLHF. DNA of the CDR3: TGTGCCAGCAGTGACAGGGGTAATTCACCCCTCCACTTT.

The chain is built from TRBV30 and TRBJ1-1; the D gene is possibly TRBD1 (5 bases). This CDR3 region has 14 residues. Germline-derived CDR1 and CDR2 are GTSNPN and SVGIG (reference sequence). Between the trimmed V and J ends, which lost 2 bases and 0 bases, there was a span of 10 bases. CDR3 sequence reads: CAWSIGTVNTEAFF. CDR3 coding DNA: TGTGCCTGGAGTATTGGGACGGTGAACACTGAAGCTTTCTTT.

The rearrangement links TRBV21-1 to TRBJ1-1; the D call TRBD1 from the table was never checked on the DNA. TRBV21-1 is a documented pseudogene. This CDR3 region has 15 residues. CDR3 in amino acids: CASSMPRGMNTEAFF. The CDR3 DNA reads TGTGCCAGCAGCATGCCCAGGGGCATGAACACTGAAGCTTTCTTT.

J is TRBJ2-3 and V is TRBV4-3; tentative D call: TRBD1 (5 bases). CDR3 size: 14 residues. Germline V gene sequence: CDR1 LGHNA, CDR2 YSLEER. Trimming left V 4 bases short and J 4 bases short, with 12 bases between. CDR3 sequence: CASSPGYGSDTQYF. The CDR3 region has the DNA TGCGCCAGCAGCCCAGGGTACGGCTCAGATACGCAGTATTTT.

This chain links TRBV7-8 with TRBJ2-5; 8 bases are a match to TRBD1. V gave up 3 bases and J gave up 5 bases; unmatched junction bases: 11. This CDR3 region has 16 residues. Germline CDR1 is SGHVS and CDR2 is FQNEAQ. The CDR3 region has the DNA TGTGCCAGCAGCTTCCCGGCAGGGGGCCGTCGGGAGACCCAGTACTTC. As protein: CASSFPAGGRRETQYF.